This TCR beta chain was documented in a study of EBV T-cell therapy then PD-1 blockade in nasopharyngeal carcinoma. Regarding treatment: AdE1-LMPpoly-expanded autologous EBV-specific T-cell therapy followed by anti-PD-1 nivolumab. The method was immunoSEQ multiplex PCR; TCRdb's version includes in-frame clones alone and lacks a portion of them. The table shows tens of thousands of clones, with about four fifths occurring only once. Concerning this clone itself: Its antigen is not identified.

The clonotype originates from a man in his forties with nasopharyngeal carcinoma. The sample consisted of CD8+ T cells from blood, taken at day -245 from a patient whose treatment included autologous EBV-specific T cells and nivolumab.

CDR3 bases: TGCGCCAGCAGACTACAGGGGAGCACTGAAGCTTTCTTT. Encoded protein: CASRLQGSTEAFF. This chain links TRBV5-1 with TRBJ1-1; 7 nucleotides match TRBD1. The V gene end was trimmed by 5 bases and the J gene end by 4 bases; junction bases not matched to a gene: 5. Looked up from germline, CDR1 is SGHRS and CDR2 is YFSETQ. This CDR3 has 13 residues.